The 21 T cell receptor beta chains in this list originate from one sample, sequenced in a study of radiation and T cells in renal cell carcinoma. Described time point: blood 4 weeks post-SBRT, at nephrectomy. Treatment given: 15 Gy SBRT to primary tumor, nephrectomy 4 weeks later. The assay was immunoSEQ multiplex PCR, and TCRdb's table has in-frame clones only and misses some. The sample lists tens of thousands of clones, approximately 81% seen once, with 25% to 40% in the top ten. Material: blood, obtained from a patient whose treatment included radiotherapy and nephrectomy. The receptor set was obtained from a man in his 60s with renal cell carcinoma.

The gene calls are TRBV7-2 and TRBJ2-3; D remains unclear. CDR1 is SGHTA, CDR2 FQGNSA, per germline. Trimming took off 1 base at V and 6 bases at J, with 8 bases between the two ends. The CDR3 is 13 residues long. CDR3 coding DNA: TGTGCCAGCAGCTTAGATTTAGGGGATACGCAGTATTTT. Translated, it gives CASSLDLGDTQYF.

The chain recombines TRBV7-8 with TRBJ2-1; D could derive from TRBD1 or TRBD2 (5 bases each). V dropped 5 bases and J dropped 6 bases, with 20 bases sitting between them. CDR3 length: 16 residues. Germline V gene sequence: CDR1 SGHVS, CDR2 FQNEAQ. The CDR3 is CASSASGPPGSNEQFF. Here the CDR3 DNA reads TGTGCCAGCAGCGCCTCGGGACCACCAGGCAGCAATGAGCAGTTCTTC.

This chain connects TRBV20-1 to TRBJ1-1, with no clear D. This CDR3 is built from 11 residues. Germline V lookup: CDR1 DFQATT, CDR2 SNEGSKA (reference sequence). In DNA form, the CDR3 reads TGCACGTCCATTTTGAACACTGAAGCTTTCTTT. This translates into CTSILNTEAFF.

This clone has more than one count but fewer than ten. The gene calls are TRBV27 and TRBJ1-1; possibly TRBD1 for D (6 bases). Germline assignment: CDR1 MNHEY and CDR2 SMNVEV (reference sequence). Trimming pared 4 bases from V and 4 bases from J, leaving 16 bases between. This CDR3 region has 15 residues. The CDR3 loop reads CASSSRSGAGTEAFF. In DNA, the CDR3 is TGTGCCAGCAGTTCGCGCTCAGGGGCTGGCACTGAAGCTTTCTTT.

The chain recombines TRBV5-8 with TRBJ1-5; TRBD1 is a possible D gene (5 bases). Germline lookup yields CDR1 SGHTS and CDR2 YDEGEE. The CDR3 is made up of 13 amino acids. V lost 0 bases and J 8 bases, leaving 9 bases between the germline ends. This chain's CDR3 is CASSLDRREPQHF. CDR3 nucleotide sequence: TGTGCCAGCAGCTTGGACAGGAGGGAGCCCCAGCATTTT.

This clone has only one observation. The chain has TRBV28 and TRBJ2-3; D not resolved. CDR3 length: 15 amino acids. The V gene's germline CDR1 is MDHEN and CDR2 SYDVKM. Trimming pared 4 bases from V and 4 bases from J, leaving 15 bases between. The CDR3 protein is CASSWRTRGADTQYF. In nucleotides, the CDR3 is TGTGCCAGCAGTTGGCGAACCCGTGGGGCAGATACGCAGTATTTT.

The gene calls are TRBV9 and TRBJ2-1, with a possible D match to TRBD2 (5 bases). This CDR3 is 17 amino acids long. CDR1 is SGDLS and CDR2 is YYNGEE in the germline V gene. V was clipped by 0 bases and J by 5 bases, with 18 bases between them. The CDR3 sequence is CASSVGVRSGANNEQFF. The CDR3 bases are TGTGCCAGCAGCGTAGGAGTTAGGAGCGGAGCTAACAATGAGCAGTTCTTC.

This chain connects TRBV2 to TRBJ2-5, with TRBD2 as a possible D gene (5 bases). Trimming pared 1 base from V and 5 bases from J, leaving 17 bases between. This CDR3 region has 16 residues. Germline CDR1 and CDR2: SNHLY and FYNNEI. This CDR3 is CASSEGWTAVRETQYF. Here the CDR3 DNA reads TGTGCCAGCAGTGAAGGTTGGACTGCCGTGCGGGAGACCCAGTACTTC.

V and J are TRBV5-6 and TRBJ1-2; D gene unclear. The CDR3 contains 12 residues. CDR1 is SGHDT and CDR2 is YYEEEE in the germline V gene. V was trimmed by 4 bases and J by 2 bases, leaving 6 bases between them. The DNA for the CDR3 is TGTGCCAGCAGCCCGTCAAACTATGGCTACACCTTC. It is translated as CASSPSNYGYTF.

The gene calls are TRBV19 and TRBJ1-2, with D unclear. With 9 bases removed from V and 6 bases from J, the gap between germline ends came to 8 bases. The CDR3 is 10 amino acids. CDR1 and CDR2 (germline): LNHDA, SQIVND (reference sequence). CDR3 coding DNA: TGTGCCAGCCCTTACCATGGCTACACCTTC. This encodes CASPYHGYTF.

CDR3 bases: TGTGCCAGCAGCGTCGCCGGGACCGATTCCTACGAGCAGTACTTC. It yields the protein CASSVAGTDSYEQYF. The genes are TRBV9 and TRBJ2-7, with D perhaps assigned TRBD1 or TRBD2 (5 bases each). The CDR3 length is 15 residues. The germline CDR1 and CDR2 sequences are SGDLS and YYNGEE. V dropped 2 bases and J dropped 1 base, with 13 bases sitting between them.

The chain recombines TRBV21-1 with TRBJ2-7; the table assigns TRBD2, which was not confirmed against the DNA. TRBV21-1 constitutes a pseudogene. The CDR3 covers 20 residues. The CDR3 protein is CASSKDEGGHPPFDPYEQYF. The CDR3 bases are TGTGCCAGCAGCAAAGATGAGGGGGGGCACCCCCCCTTTGATCCCTACGAGCAGTACTTC.

The rearrangement joins TRBV5-4 to TRBJ2-3; tentative D call: TRBD1 (5 bases). V lost 4 bases, J lost 1 base, and 10 bases lay in between. This CDR3 spans 14 amino acids. Germline V CDR1 and CDR2: SGHNT, YYREEE (reference sequence). CDR3 sequence: CASSGKQGTDTQYF. CDR3 coding DNA: TGTGCCAGCAGCGGGAAACAGGGCACAGATACGCAGTATTTT.

The V gene is TRBV6-1, the J gene TRBJ2-7; a weak D match, TRBD2 (5 bases). CDR1 is MNHNS, CDR2 SASEGT, per germline. Trimming took 0 bases from V and 0 from J, leaving 12 bases between them. CDR3 length: 16 amino acids. The CDR3 loop reads CASSEALVGSSYEQYF. The DNA for the CDR3 is TGTGCCAGCAGTGAAGCGTTAGTGGGGAGCTCCTACGAGCAGTACTTC.

The chain combines TRBV11-2 with TRBJ2-5, with 11 positions matching TRBD1. J was trimmed by 7 bases and V by 5 bases; bases with no gene match: 6. Germline V gene data show CDR1 as SGHAT and CDR2 as FQNNGV. The CDR3 length is 14 residues. The CDR3 sequence is CASSGDRGFGTQYF. The CDR3 DNA reads TGTGCCAGCAGCGGGGACAGGGGGTTCGGGACCCAGTACTTC. Full variable domain (remainder filled in from reference TRBV11-2 and TRBJ2-5): EAGVAQSPRYKIIEKRQSVAFWCNPISGHATLYWYQQILGQGPKLLIQFQNNGVVDDSQLPKDRFSAERLKGVDSTLKIQPAKLEDSAVYLCASSGDRGFGTQYFGPGTRLLVL.

The chain joins TRBV5-6 to TRBJ2-7; 9 nucleotides align to TRBD1. This CDR3 is 13 amino acids long. Trimming took 4 bases from V and 1 from J; bases not matched to a gene: 0. The V gene's germline CDR1 is SGHDT and CDR2 YYEEEE. CDR3: CASSGQGSYEQYF. The DNA for the CDR3 is TGTGCCAGCAGCGGACAGGGGTCCTACGAGCAGTACTTC.

The V and J genes are TRBV5-6 and TRBJ2-7, with D perhaps matching TRBD1 or TRBD2 (5 bases each). The ends were cut back, 0 bases at V and 3 bases at J, with 16 bases in the middle. Per germline, CDR1 SGHDT and CDR2 YYEEEE. This CDR3 is 16 amino acids long. CDR3 amino acids: CASSLEGIRRDYEQYF. CDR3 DNA sequence: TGTGCCAGCAGCTTGGAGGGGATCCGTCGGGACTACGAGCAGTACTTC. The full variable domain, its missing parts supplied by reference TRBV5-6 and TRBJ2-7, is DAGVTQSPTHLIKTRGQQVTLRCSPKSGHDTVSWYQQALGQGPQFIFQYYEEEERQRGNFPDRFSGHQFPNYSSELNVNALLLGDSALYLCASSLEGIRRDYEQYFGPGTRLTVT.

The V gene is TRBV12-2, the J gene TRBJ1-4; the tabulated D call, TRBD1, remains unverified against the DNA. TRBV12-2 is a known pseudogene. The CDR3 is made up of 14 amino acids. Here the CDR3 DNA reads TGTGCAAGTCGTTCGGACAGGGAAAATGAAAAACTGTTTTTT. This encodes CASRSDRENEKLFF.

The chain employs TRBV18 and TRBJ1-2, with D tentatively TRBD1 (6 bases). CDR1 KGHSH and CDR2 LQKENI come from the germline V gene. The ends were cut back, 3 bases at V and 6 bases at J, with 20 bases in the middle. This CDR3 is built from 16 residues. The CDR3 here is CASSPTISTGFDGYTF. The CDR3 DNA follows: TGTGCCAGCTCACCGACGATCTCGACAGGTTTCGATGGCTACACCTTC.

The chain recombines TRBV29-1 with TRBJ2-6, with D tentatively TRBD1 (6 bases). V shed 2 bases and J shed 4 bases, with 9 bases lying between them. Germline CDR1 SQVTM, CDR2 ANQGSEA. CDR3 size: 14 residues. The CDR3 region is CSVETGTGANVLTF. CDR3 in DNA: TGCAGCGTTGAAACAGGGACCGGGGCCAACGTCCTGACTTTC.

The chain links TRBV5-6 to TRBJ2-2; D call uncertain. Trimming took 2 bases from V and 0 from J, leaving 11 bases between them. Germline V gives CDR1 SGHDT, CDR2 YYEEEE. CDR3 length: 16 residues. DNA for the CDR3: TGTGCCAGCAGCTTCCGTTATAGGTCGAACACCGGGGAGCTGTTTTTT. This codes for CASSFRYRSNTGELFF.